This TCR beta chain derives from a study of graft-versus-host responses after intestinal transplantation. The data were produced by immunoSEQ multiplex PCR, yet TCRdb's version contains in-frame clones alone and is incomplete. This table has about 97,000 clones, over 75% appearing once. Germline lookup yields CDR1 LNHNV and CDR2 YYDKDF (reference sequence). V dropped 2 bases and J dropped 5; count of bases not matched to a gene: 5. This CDR3 is built from 14 residues. The sequence derives from a human patient who received an intestinal transplant, so some T cells may come from the graft donor. This material consisted of PBMCs, taken roughly 450 days after intestinal transplant. The chain employs TRBV15 and TRBJ1-2, with 7 positions matching TRBD1. Here the CDR3 reads CATSRPGGGYGYTF. CDR3 DNA sequence: TGTGCCACCAGCAGACCAGGGGGAGGTTATGGCTACACCTTC. Variable domain in full (rest from reference TRBV15 and TRBJ1-2): DAMVIQNPRYQVTQFGKPVTLSCSQTLNHNVMYWYQQKSSQAPKLLFHYYDKDFNNEADTPDNFQSRRPNTSFCFLDIRSPGLGDTAMYLCATSRPGGGYGYTFGSGTRLTVV.